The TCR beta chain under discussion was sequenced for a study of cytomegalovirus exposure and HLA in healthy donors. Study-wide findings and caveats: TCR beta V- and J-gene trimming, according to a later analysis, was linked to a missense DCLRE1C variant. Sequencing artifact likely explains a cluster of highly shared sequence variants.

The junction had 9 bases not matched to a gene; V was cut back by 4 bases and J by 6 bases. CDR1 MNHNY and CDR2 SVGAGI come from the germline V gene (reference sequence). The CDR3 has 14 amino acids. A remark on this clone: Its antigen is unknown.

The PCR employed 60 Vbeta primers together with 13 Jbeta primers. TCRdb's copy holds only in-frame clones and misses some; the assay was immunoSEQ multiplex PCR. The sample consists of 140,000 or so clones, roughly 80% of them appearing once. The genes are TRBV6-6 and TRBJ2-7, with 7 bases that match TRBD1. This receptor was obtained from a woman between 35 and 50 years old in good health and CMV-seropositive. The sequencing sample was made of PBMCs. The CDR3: CASSSGQPSGEQYF. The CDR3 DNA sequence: TGTGCCAGCAGTTCGGGACAGCCTTCGGGCGAGCAGTACTTC.